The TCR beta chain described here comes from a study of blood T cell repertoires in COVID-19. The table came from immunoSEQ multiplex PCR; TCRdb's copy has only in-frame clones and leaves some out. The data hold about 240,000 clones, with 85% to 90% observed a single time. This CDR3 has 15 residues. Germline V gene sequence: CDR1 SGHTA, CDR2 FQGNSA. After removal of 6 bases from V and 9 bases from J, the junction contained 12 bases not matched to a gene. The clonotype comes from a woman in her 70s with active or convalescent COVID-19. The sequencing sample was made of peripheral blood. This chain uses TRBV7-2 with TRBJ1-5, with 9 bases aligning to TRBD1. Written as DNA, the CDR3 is TGTGCCAGCAGTCCGACCGGGACAGGGATATCGCCCCAGCATTTT. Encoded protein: CASSPTGTGISPQHF.